A single T cell receptor beta chain is shown here with its context. No antigen is known for it. These data belong to a study of cytomegalovirus exposure and HLA in healthy donors. Study results and caveats: V segments that were indistinguishable, TRBV6-2 and TRBV6-3 among them, were omitted from analysis. Roughly even sequencing depth across donors was the assumption behind the presence/absence analyses. CMV serostatus stood as the only immune exposure information on hand.

The primer mix had 60 Vbeta and 13 Jbeta primers. Sequenced by immunoSEQ multiplex PCR; TCRdb stores in-frame clones only, minus some. Among fewer than 200,000 clones, about 13% were seen once, and the ten largest hold more than 7%. J lost 0 bases, V lost 3 bases, and 8 bases had no gene match. From germline, CDR1 is SGHDN and CDR2 FVKESK. CDR3 length equals 19 residues. Sequenced input: PBMCs. The receptor was isolated from a man aged 50 or older in good health and CMV-seropositive. The V and J genes are TRBV14 and TRBJ2-2; 12 nucleotides line up with TRBD2. The CDR3 spells CASSQRGLAGVSNTGELFF. The CDR3 DNA follows: TGTGCCAGCAGCCAGCGGGGACTAGCGGGCGTCTCGAACACCGGGGAGCTGTTTTTT. Complete variable domain (other parts from reference TRBV14 and TRBJ2-2): EAGVTQFPSHSVIEKGQTVTLRCDPISGHDNLYWYRRVMGKEIKFLLHFVKESKQDESGMPNNRFLAERTGGTYSTLKVQPAELEDSGVYFCASSQRGLAGVSNTGELFFGEGSRLTVL.